A single sample is the source of the 9 T cell receptor beta chains below, sequenced in a study of siplizumab effects on memory and regulatory T cells. Coculturing at 37°C lasted under 7 days for the mixed lymphocyte reaction cells. These receptors' antigens are unknown. Here immunoSEQ multiplex PCR was the method, and the copy in TCRdb shows in-frame clones only, minus some. The table has about a thousand clones, about 73% seen once. Sequenced: CFSE-low (dividing) CD8+ T cells sorted from an allogeneic mixed lymphocyte reaction. The source is a human donor in good health; the cells came from an allogeneic mixed lymphocyte reaction.

The genes are TRBV6-5 and TRBJ2-3, with D hard to call. Trimming took off 6 bases at V and 6 bases at J, with 10 bases between the two ends. Germline V lookup: CDR1 MNHEY, CDR2 SVGAGI. The CDR3 is 12 amino acids. The DNA for the CDR3 is TGTGCCAGCAGGGGGATTGGGGATACGCAGTATTTT. As protein: CASRGIGDTQYF.

The chain is built from TRBV7-6 and TRBJ1-6, with 7 bases that match TRBD1. CDR1 and CDR2 from the germline V gene are SGHVS and FNYEAQ. The CDR3 is made up of 16 amino acids. V lost 1 base, J lost 3 bases, and 3 bases stayed unmatched. The CDR3 protein is CASSLGSGGYNSPLHF. The CDR3 region has the DNA TGTGCCAGCAGCTTAGGGTCAGGGGGCTATAATTCACCCCTCCACTTT.

The V call is TRBV27, the J call TRBJ2-7; D uncertain. From germline, CDR1 is MNHEY and CDR2 SMNVEV (reference sequence). The CDR3 totals 13 residues. V lost 4 bases and J 2 bases, leaving 9 bases between the germline ends. CDR3 in amino acids: CASSYQAAYEQYF. As DNA, the CDR3 is TGTGCCAGCAGTTACCAGGCTGCCTACGAGCAGTACTTC.

The CDR3 nucleotides are TGTGCCTGGAGTCACGACAGCGCGTATTCACCCCTCCACTTT. It yields the protein CAWSHDSAYSPLHF. The genes are TRBV30 and TRBJ1-6; tentative D call: TRBD1 (5 bases). Germline CDR1 GTSNPN, CDR2 SVGIG (reference sequence). V was cut by 2 bases and J by 8 bases, with 13 bases left in between. This CDR3 comprises 14 residues.

CDR3 DNA sequence: TGTGCCAGCAGCTTGACTAGCGCTGCCTACGAGCAGTACTTC. Translating it yields CASSLTSAAYEQYF. The J gene is TRBJ2-7, the V gene TRBV7-9; 8 bases match TRBD2. CDR1 is SEHNR, CDR2 FQNEAQ, per germline (reference sequence). This CDR3 contains 14 residues. The V segment lost 3 bases and the J segment 2 bases; nucleotides outside the gene matches: 3.

J is TRBJ2-3 and V is TRBV27; D may be TRBD2 (6 bases). This CDR3 contains 15 residues. Germline V gene sequence: CDR1 MNHEY, CDR2 SMNVEV (reference sequence). Trimming removed 3 bases at V and 2 bases at J, with 12 bases between. The CDR3 spells CASSFASEYTDTQYF. The DNA for the CDR3 is TGTGCCAGCAGTTTCGCTAGCGAGTACACAGATACGCAGTATTTT.

The chain has TRBV7-9 and TRBJ1-4; maybe TRBD1 (5 bases). CDR1 is SEHNR and CDR2 is FQNEAQ in the germline V gene (reference sequence). V dropped 10 bases and J dropped 6 bases, with 15 bases sitting between them. The length of the CDR3 is 13 residues. DNA for the CDR3: TGTGCCACCTCGGCTGCGGGGGATGAAAAACTGTTTTTT. This encodes CATSAAGDEKLFF. Based on the CDR3 plus reference TRBV7-9 and TRBJ1-4, the full variable domain is DTGVSQNPRHKITKRGQNVTFRCDPISEHNRLYWYRQTLGQGPEFLTYFQNEAQLEKSRLLSDRFSAERPKGSFSTLEIQRTEQGDSAMYLCATSAAGDEKLFFGSGTQLSVL.

The chain recombines TRBV6-1 with TRBJ1-6, with 9 nucleotides matching TRBD1. This CDR3 comprises 13 residues. V lost 7 bases and J lost 9; bases outside the gene matches: 4. CDR1 MNHNS and CDR2 SASEGT come from the germline V gene. CDR3 sequence reads: CASTSQGASPLHF. CDR3 bases: TGTGCCAGCACGTCACAGGGGGCTTCACCCCTCCACTTT.

The chain employs TRBV2 and TRBJ2-7, with 7 positions matching TRBD2. The CDR3 runs to 15 residues. Germline CDR1 is SNHLY and CDR2 is FYNNEI. Losses at the gene ends were 0 bases for V and 3 bases for J; bases not matched to a gene: 5. The CDR3 DNA reads TGTGCCAGCAGTGAAGCGTTGGGAGGGAACTACGAGCAGTACTTC. It encodes CASSEALGGNYEQYF.